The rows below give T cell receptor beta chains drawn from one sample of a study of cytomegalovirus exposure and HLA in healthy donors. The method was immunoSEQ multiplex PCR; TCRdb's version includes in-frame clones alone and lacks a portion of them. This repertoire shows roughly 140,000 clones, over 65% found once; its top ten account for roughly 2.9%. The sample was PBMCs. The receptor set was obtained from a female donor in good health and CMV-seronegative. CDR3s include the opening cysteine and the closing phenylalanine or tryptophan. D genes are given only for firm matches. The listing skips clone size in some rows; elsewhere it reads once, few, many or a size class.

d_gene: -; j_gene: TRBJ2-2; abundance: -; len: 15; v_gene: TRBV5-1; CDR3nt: TGCGCCAGCAGCCTAAGAAACGTCAACACCGGGGAGCTGTTTTTT; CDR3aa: CASSLRNVNTGELFF
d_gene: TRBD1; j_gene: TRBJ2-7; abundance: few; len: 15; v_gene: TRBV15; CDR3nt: TGTGCCACCAGCAGAGGCCACAGGGGGCTATACGAGCAGTACTTC; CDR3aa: CATSRGHRGLYEQYF
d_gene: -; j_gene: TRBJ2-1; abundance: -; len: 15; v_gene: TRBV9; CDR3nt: TGTGCCAGCAGCGCGGGACTTCGCCTCGGCGATGAGCAGTTCTTC; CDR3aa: CASSAGLRLGDEQFF
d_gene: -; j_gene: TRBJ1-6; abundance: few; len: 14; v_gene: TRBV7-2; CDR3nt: TGTGCCAGCAGCTTAGTAGTTTTCGGGGCACCCCTCCACTTT; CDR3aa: CASSLVVFGAPLHF
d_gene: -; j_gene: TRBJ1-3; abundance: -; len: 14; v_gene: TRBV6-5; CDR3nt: TGTGCCAGCAGCCCGGGACATCCAGCGGTCACCATATATTTT; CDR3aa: CASSPGHPAVTIYF
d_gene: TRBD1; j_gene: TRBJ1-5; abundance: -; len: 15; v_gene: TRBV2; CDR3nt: TGTGCCAGCAGGGCAGGGGGAAATATCAATCAGCCCCAGCATTTT; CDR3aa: CASRAGGNINQPQHF
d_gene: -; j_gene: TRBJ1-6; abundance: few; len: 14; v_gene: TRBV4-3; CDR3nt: TGCGCCAGCAGCCGGGGGGGAGGCAATTCACCCCTCCACTTT; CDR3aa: CASSRGGGNSPLHF
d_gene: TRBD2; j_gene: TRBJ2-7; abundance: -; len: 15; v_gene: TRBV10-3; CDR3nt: TGTGCCATCAGTGTAGGCGGGAGGAACAACTACGAGCAGTACTTC; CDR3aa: CAISVGGRNNYEQYF
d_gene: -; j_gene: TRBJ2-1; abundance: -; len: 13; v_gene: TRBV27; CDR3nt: TGTGCCAGCAGCATTAGCTCCTACAATGAGCAGTTCTTC; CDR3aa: CASSISSYNEQFF
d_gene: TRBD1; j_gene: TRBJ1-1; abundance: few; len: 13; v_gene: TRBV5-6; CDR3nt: TGTGCCAGCAGCTTGACAGGGGCCGCTGAAGCTTTCTTT; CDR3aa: CASSLTGAAEAFF
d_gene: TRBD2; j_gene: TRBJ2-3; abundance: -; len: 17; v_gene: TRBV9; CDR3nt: TGTGCCAGCAGCTCCCACCCCGGGACTAGCATTGCAGATACGCAGTATTTT; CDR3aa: CASSSHPGTSIADTQYF
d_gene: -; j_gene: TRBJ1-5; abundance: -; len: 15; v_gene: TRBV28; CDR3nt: TGTGCCAGCAGCGAAGGGGGGGGTGGCAATCAGCCCCAGCATTTT; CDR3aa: CASSEGGGGNQPQHF
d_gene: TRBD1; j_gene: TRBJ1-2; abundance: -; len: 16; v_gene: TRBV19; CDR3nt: TGTGCCAGTAGTCTATTGGGACTGGGACAGGGAATCGGCTACACCTTC; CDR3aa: CASSLLGLGQGIGYTF
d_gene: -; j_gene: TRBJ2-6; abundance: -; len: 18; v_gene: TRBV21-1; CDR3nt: TGTGCCAGCAGCAAAGGGGAGGAGGTCTGCTCTGGGGCCAACGTCCTGACTTTC; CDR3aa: CASSKGEEVCSGANVLTF
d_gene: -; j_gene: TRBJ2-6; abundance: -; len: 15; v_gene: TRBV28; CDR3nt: TGTGCCAGCAGTTTATCGGGTCCAGGGGCCAACGTCCTGACTTTC; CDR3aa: CASSLSGPGANVLTF
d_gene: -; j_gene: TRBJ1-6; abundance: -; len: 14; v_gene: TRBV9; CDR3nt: TGTGCCAGCAGCGTTTCAGGCTCGGATTCACCCCTCCACTTT; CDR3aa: CASSVSGSDSPLHF
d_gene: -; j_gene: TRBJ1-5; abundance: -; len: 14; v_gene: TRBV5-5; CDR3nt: TGTGCCAGCAGCAGCCCAGGGGAGAATCAGCCCCAGCATTTT; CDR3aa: CASSSPGENQPQHF
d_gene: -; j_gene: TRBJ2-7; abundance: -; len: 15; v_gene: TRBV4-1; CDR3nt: TGCGCCAGCAGCCAAGCAGGCAGACCAACCTACGAGCAGTACTTC; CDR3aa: CASSQAGRPTYEQYF
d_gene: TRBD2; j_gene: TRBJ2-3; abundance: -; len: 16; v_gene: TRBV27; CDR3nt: TGTGCCAGCAGTCTCGGACTAGCGGGGCTCACAGATACGCAGTATTTT; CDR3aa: CASSLGLAGLTDTQYF
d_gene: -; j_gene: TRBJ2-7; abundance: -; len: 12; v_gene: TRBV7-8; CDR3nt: TGTGCCAGCAGCTTAGCAGACTACGAGCAGTACTTC; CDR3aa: CASSLADYEQYF
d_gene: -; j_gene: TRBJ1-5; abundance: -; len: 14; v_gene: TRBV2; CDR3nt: TGTGCCAGCAGTCTCGACAGGAGCAATCAGCCCCAGCATTTT; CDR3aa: CASSLDRSNQPQHF
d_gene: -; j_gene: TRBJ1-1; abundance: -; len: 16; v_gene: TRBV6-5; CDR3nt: TGTGCCAGCAGTTACTCAAGTGGGGGGGCGAACACTGAAGCTTTCTTT; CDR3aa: CASSYSSGGANTEAFF
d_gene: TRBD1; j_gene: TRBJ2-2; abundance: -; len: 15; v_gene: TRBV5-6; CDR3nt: TGTGCCAGCAGATTTTACACAGGGGGCACCGGGGAGCTGTTTTTT; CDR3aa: CASRFYTGGTGELFF
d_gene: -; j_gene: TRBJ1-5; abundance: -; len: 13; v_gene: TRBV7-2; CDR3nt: TGTGCCAGCAGCCCCCCTTTCCGGCAGCCCCAGCATTTT; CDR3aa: CASSPPFRQPQHF
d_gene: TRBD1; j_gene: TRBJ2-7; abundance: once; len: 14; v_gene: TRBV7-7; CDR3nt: TGTGCTAGCAGCTTAGGGGACAGCTCCTACGAGCAGTACTTC; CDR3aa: CASSLGDSSYEQYF
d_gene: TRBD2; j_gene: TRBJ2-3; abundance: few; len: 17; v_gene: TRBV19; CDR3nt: TGTGCCAGTAGTCCCCGGACTAGCGGGAGGTCTAGAGATACGCAGTATTTT; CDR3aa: CASSPRTSGRSRDTQYF
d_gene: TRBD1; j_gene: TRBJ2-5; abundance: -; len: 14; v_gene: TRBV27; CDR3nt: TGTGCCAGCAGTCTCCGACAGGGGTCGGAGACCCAGTACTTC; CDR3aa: CASSLRQGSETQYF
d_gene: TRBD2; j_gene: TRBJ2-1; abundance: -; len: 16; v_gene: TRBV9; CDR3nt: TGTGCCAGCAGCGTAGAAAATAGCGGGGGCTACAATGAGCAGTTCTTC; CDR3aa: CASSVENSGGYNEQFF
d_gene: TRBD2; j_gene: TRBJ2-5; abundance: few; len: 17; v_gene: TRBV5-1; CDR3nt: TGCGCCAGCAGCTTAGGGTCGGCGGGAGGGACCGGGGAGACCCAGTACTTC; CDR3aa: CASSLGSAGGTGETQYF
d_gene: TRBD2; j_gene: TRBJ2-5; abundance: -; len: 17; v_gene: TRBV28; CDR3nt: TGTGCCAGCAGTACGGGACTAGCGGGGACTTATCAAGAGACCCAGTACTTC; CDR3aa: CASSTGLAGTYQETQYF
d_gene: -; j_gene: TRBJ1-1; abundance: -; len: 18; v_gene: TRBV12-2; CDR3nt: TGTGCAAGTCGCTTAGCTCGGAGGGGGACAGACCTAAACACTGAAGCTTTCTTT; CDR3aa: CASRLARRGTDLNTEAFF